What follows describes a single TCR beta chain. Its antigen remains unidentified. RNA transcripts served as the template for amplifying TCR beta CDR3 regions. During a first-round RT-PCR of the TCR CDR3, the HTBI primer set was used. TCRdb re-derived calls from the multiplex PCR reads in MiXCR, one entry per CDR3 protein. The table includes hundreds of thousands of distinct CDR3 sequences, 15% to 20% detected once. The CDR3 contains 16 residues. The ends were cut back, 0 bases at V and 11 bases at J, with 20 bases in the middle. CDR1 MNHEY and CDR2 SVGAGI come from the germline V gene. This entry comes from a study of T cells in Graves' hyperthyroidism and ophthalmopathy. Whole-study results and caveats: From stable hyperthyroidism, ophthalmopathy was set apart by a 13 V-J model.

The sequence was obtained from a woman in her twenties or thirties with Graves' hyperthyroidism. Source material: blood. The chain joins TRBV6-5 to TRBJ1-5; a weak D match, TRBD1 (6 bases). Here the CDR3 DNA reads TGTGCCAGCAGTTACTCAGGGGGGGGCCCGACGGGAGCCCAGCATTTT. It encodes CASSYSGGGPTGAQHF.